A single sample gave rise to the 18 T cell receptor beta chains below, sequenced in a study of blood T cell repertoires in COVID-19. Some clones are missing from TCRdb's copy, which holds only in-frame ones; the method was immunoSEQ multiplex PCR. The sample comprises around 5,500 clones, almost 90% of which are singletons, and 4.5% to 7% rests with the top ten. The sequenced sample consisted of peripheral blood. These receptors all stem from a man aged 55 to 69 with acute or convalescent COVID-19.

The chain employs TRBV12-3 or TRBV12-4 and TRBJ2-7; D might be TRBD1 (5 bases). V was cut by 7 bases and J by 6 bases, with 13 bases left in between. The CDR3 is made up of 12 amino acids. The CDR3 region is CASTTAGREQYF. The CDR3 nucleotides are TGTGCCAGCACCACTGCAGGGCGCGAGCAGTACTTC.

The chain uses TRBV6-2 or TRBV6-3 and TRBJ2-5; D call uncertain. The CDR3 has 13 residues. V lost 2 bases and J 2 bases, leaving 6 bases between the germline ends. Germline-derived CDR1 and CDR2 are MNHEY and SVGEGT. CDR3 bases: TGTGCCAGCAGTTACGCAGAACAAGAGACCCAGTACTTC. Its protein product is CASSYAEQETQYF.

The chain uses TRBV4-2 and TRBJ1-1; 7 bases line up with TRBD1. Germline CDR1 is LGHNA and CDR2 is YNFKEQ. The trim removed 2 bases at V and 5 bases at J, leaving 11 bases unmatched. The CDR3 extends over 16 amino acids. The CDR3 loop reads CASSQLPTGEKTEAFF. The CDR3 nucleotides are TGTGCCAGCAGCCAACTGCCCACAGGGGAGAAGACTGAAGCTTTCTTT.

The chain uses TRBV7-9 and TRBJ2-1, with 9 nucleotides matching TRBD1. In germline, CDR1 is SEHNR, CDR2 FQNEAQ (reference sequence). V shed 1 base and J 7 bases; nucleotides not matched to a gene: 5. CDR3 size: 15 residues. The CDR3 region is CASSLGDRAGNEQFF. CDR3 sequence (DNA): TGTGCCAGCAGCTTAGGGGACAGGGCAGGGAATGAGCAGTTCTTC.

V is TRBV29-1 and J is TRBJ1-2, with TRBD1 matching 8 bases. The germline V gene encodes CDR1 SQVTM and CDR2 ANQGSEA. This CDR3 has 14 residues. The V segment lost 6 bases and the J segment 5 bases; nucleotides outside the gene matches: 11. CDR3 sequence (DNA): TGCAGCGTCTCCGCGGACAGGGTTGGGTATGGCTACACCTTC. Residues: CSVSADRVGYGYTF.

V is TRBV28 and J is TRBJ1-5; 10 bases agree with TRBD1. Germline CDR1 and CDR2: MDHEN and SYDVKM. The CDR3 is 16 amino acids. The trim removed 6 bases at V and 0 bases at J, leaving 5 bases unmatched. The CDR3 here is CASRPGTGDSNQPQHF. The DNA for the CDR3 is TGTGCCAGCAGACCCGGGACAGGGGATAGCAATCAGCCCCAGCATTTT.

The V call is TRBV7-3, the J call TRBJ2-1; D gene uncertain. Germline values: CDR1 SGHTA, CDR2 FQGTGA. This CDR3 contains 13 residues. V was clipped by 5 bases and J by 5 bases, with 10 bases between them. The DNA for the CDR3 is TGTGCCAGCAGCCCCGGGTCACACAATGAGCAGTTCTTC. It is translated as CASSPGSHNEQFF.

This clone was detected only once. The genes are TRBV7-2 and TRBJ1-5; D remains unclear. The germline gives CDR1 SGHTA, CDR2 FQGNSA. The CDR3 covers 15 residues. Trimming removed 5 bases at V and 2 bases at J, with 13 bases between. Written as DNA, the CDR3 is TGTGCCAGCAGCCGCAGTCGCGGAGGCAATCAGCCCCAGCATTTT. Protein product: CASSRSRGGNQPQHF. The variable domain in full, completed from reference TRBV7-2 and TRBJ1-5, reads GAGVSQSPSNKVTEKGKDVELRCDPISGHTALYWYRQSLGQGLEFLIYFQGNSAPDKSGLPSDRFSAERTGGSVSTLTIQRTQQEDSAVYLCASSRSRGGNQPQHFGDGTRLSIL.

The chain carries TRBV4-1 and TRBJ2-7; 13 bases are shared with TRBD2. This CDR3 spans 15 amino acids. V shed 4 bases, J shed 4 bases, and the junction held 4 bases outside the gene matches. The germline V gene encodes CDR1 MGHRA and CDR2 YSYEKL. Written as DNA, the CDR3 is TGCGCCAGCAGCCCGGGACTAGCGGGATCATACGAGCAGTACTTC. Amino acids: CASSPGLAGSYEQYF.

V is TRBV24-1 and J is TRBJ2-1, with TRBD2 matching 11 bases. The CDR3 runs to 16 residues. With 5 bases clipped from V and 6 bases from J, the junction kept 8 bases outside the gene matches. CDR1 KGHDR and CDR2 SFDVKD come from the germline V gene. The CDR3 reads CATSANSGRAANEQFF. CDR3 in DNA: TGTGCCACCAGTGCTAATAGCGGGAGGGCGGCCAATGAGCAGTTCTTC.

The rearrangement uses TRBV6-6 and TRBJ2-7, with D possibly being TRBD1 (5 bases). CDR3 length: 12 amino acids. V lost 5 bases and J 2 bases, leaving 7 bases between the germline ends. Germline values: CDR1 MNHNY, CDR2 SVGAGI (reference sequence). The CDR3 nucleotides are TGTGCCAGCAGTAGGGGTACCTACGAGCAGTACTTC. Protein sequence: CASSRGTYEQYF.

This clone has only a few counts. The CDR3: CASSQAFSGSGTDTQYF. In DNA form, the CDR3 reads TGTGCCAGCAGCCAAGCCTTTAGCGGGAGCGGCACAGATACGCAGTATTTT. The V gene is TRBV4-2, the J gene TRBJ2-3; TRBD2 agrees at 9 bases. This CDR3 is 17 amino acids long. The V segment lost 1 base and the J segment 1 base; nucleotides outside the gene matches: 6. The V gene's germline CDR1 is LGHNA and CDR2 YNFKEQ.

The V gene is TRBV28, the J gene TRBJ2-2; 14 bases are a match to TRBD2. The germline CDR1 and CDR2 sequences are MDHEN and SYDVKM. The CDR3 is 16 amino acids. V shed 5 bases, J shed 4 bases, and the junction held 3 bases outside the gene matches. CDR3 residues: CASSLGLAGVTGELFF. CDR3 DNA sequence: TGTGCCAGCAGTCTGGGACTAGCGGGAGTCACCGGGGAGCTGTTTTTT.

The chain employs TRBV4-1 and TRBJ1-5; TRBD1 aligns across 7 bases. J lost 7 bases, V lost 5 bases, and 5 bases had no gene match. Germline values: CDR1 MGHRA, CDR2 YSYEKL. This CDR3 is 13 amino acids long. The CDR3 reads CASSDTGVQPQHF. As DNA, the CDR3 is TGCGCCAGCAGCGACACAGGGGTCCAGCCCCAGCATTTT.

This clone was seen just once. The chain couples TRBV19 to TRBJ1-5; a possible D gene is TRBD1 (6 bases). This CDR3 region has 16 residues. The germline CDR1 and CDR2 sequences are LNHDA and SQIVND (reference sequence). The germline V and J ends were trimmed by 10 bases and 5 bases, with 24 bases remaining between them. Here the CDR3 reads CATQTDRDNSYQPQHF. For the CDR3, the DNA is TGTGCCACCCAAACAGACCGGGACAATTCGTATCAGCCCCAGCATTTT.

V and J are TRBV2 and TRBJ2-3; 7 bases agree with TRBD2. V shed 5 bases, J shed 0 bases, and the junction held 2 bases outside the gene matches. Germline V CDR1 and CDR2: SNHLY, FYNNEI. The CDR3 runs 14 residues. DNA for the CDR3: TGTGCCAGCAGTTTGACTAGCAGCACAGATACGCAGTATTTT. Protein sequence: CASSLTSSTDTQYF. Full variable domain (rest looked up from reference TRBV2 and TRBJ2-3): EPEVTQTPSHQVTQMGQEVILRCVPISNHLYFYWYRQILGQKVEFLVSFYNNEISEKSEIFDDQFSVERPDGSNFTLKIRSTKLEDSAMYFCASSLTSSTDTQYFGPGTRLTVL.

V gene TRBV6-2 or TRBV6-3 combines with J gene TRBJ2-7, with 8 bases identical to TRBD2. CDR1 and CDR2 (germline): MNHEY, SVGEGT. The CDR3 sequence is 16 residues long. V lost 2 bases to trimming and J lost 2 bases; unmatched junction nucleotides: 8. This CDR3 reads CASSYLMSGGAYEQYV. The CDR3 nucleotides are TGTGCCAGCAGTTACCTAATGAGCGGGGGAGCCTACGAGCAGTACGTC.

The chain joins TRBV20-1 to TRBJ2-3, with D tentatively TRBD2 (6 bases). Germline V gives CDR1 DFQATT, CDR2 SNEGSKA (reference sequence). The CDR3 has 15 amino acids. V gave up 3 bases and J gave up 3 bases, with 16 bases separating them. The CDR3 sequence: CSASLAGFETDTQYF. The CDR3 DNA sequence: TGCAGTGCTAGTTTGGCGGGATTTGAAACAGATACGCAGTATTTT.